This TCR beta chain derives from a study of T cell responses to AZD1222 COVID-19 vaccine. Across the whole study: Second-dose groups at about 4 or about 12 weeks were pooled. Study-wide findings and caveats: At study baseline, merely more than 5 AZD1222 recipients were seropositive. Possibly, clonal diversity was underestimated; donors were largely white British and included more females. Vaccine-related CD4 TCRs covered spike, predominating at 160-218 and 743-854.

For this clone: Antigen: not known.

Sequenced by immunoSEQ multiplex PCR; TCRdb stores in-frame clones only, minus some. This sample has 100,000 or so clones, with about 82% found just once. The CDR3 has 11 amino acids. V gave up 10 bases and J gave up 2 bases, with 8 bases separating them. Germline lookup yields CDR1 SNHLY and CDR2 FYNNEI. The receptor was derived from an adult in good health. The chain recombines TRBV2 with TRBJ1-1; D gene ambiguous. Sequencing used peripheral blood, obtained on day 0 of AZD1222 vaccination. The CDR3 sequence: CATSVNTEAFF. DNA of the CDR3: TGTGCCACCTCGGTTAACACTGAAGCTTTCTTT.